The clone carrying this T cell receptor (beta chain) showed up just a few times. What it recognizes is unknown. The entry originates in a study of CD8 T cells in ankylosing spondylitis. The authors made TCR beta libraries by quantitative 5'-RACE with molecular barcodes. TCRdb re-derived calls from the 5' RACE reads in MiXCR, one entry per CDR3 protein. Of 340,000 or so distinct CDR3 sequences listed, roughly 14% are singletons. Study findings and constraints: Disease-linked clones were found to be CD8+ and relatively rare in peripheral blood. Significantly higher representation of disease-linked clones was reported for matched ankylosing spondylitis synovial fluid. It appeared that ankylosing spondylitis blood was characterized by a TCR beta motif of 8 or 9 highly homologous variants.

CDR1 is DFQATT and CDR2 is SNEGSKA in the germline V gene (reference sequence). The CDR3 totals 14 residues. Trimming pared 3 bases from V and 2 bases from J, leaving 11 bases between. The V and J genes are TRBV20-1 and TRBJ2-1; D not resolved. Source material: blood, either unsorted or a sorted T cell fraction (not recorded which). This clonotype was sampled from a male donor with ankylosing spondylitis or in good health (not recorded which). This CDR3 reads CSASQAATYNEQFF. In nucleotides, the CDR3 is TGCAGTGCTAGTCAGGCGGCCACCTACAATGAGCAGTTCTTC.